This T cell receptor beta chain was recorded in a study of T cells in Graves' hyperthyroidism and ophthalmopathy. General observations from the study: Also found in blood were most expanded thyroid clonotypes above 0.001.

The source material, RNA transcripts, was used to amplify TCR beta CDR3 regions. Researchers ran a first-round RT-PCR on the TCR CDR3 using the HTBI primer set. TCRdb itself ran the multiplex PCR reads through MiXCR, one entry per CDR3 protein. Among some 440,000 distinct CDR3 sequences listed, 15% to 18% were seen once. This clonotype has a count of ten or more. The antigen is undetermined. Stable Graves' hyperthyroidism denoted no ophthalmopathy progression over 18 months. Investigators excluded patients with uncontrolled infection, other autoimmune disease, pregnancy or lactation. Thyroid ultrasound, orbital computed tomography, clinical symptoms, and serum thyroxine and TRAb underpinned diagnoses. CDR3 length equals 16 residues. V lost 4 bases to trimming and J lost 2 bases, with 15 bases between them. Germline-derived CDR1 and CDR2 are SGHTA and FQGNSA.

This sequence joins TRBV7-2 and TRBJ2-1; D not resolved. Sequences were obtained from blood. The clonotype originates from a woman between 18 and 30 years old with Graves' hyperthyroidism. As DNA, the CDR3 is TGTGCCAGCAGCTCCTCTATCCAGGTGACCTACAATGAGCAGTTCTTC. Protein: CASSSSIQVTYNEQFF. The full variable domain, in which reference TRBV7-2 and TRBJ2-1 provide the parts outside the CDR3, is GAGVSQSPSNKVTEKGKDVELRCDPISGHTALYWYRQSLGQGLEFLIYFQGNSAPDKSGLPSDRFSAERTGGSVSTLTIQRTQQEDSAVYLCASSSSIQVTYNEQFFGPGTRLTVL.